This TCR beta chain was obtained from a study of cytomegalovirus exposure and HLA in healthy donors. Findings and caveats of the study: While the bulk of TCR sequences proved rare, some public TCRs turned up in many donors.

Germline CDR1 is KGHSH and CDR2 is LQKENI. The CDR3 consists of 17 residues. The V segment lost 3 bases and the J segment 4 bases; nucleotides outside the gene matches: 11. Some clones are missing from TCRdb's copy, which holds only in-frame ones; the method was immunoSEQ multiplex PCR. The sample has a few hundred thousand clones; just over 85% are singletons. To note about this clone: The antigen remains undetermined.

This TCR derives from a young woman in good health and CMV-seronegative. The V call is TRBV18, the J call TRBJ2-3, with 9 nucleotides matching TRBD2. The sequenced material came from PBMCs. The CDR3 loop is CASSPRTPGTSPDTQYF. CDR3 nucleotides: TGTGCCAGCTCACCCCGAACCCCGGGGACTAGCCCAGATACGCAGTATTTT.